This TCR beta chain was observed in a study of breast tumors, draining lymph nodes, adjacent tissues (dated by TCRdb to the mid-2010s). For context, the study as a whole: Breast cancer patients provided tumor, adjacent nontumor tissue and axillary lymph nodes, and the study compared the TCR beta repertoires across these three sources. In human breast cancer, the study set out to assess how tumor, surrounding tissue and draining lymph node repertoires relate to one another and whether T cells might be exchanged between them.

Sequences SGHTA (CDR1) and FQGNSA (CDR2) are obtained from the germline V gene. Relative to germline, V is 1 base shorter and J is 0 bases shorter, with 6 bases between their ends. The CDR3 spans 14 residues, from the cysteine through the phenylalanine. The retained sequence is limited to the CDR3, 42 bases, with the frame set at the first base. General conclusions and limits of the study: In luminal-like breast cancer, tumor and nontumor tissue repertoires resembled each other significantly more than in basal-like breast cancer. The data were judged consistent with most tumor T cells deriving from the lymph node and then expanding within tumor tissue. Rather than being directly demonstrated, the conclusion that tumor T cells originate in lymph nodes was presented as consistent with a hypothesis. T-cell repertoire diversity in tumors was found to be lower than in lymph nodes but higher than in nontumor tissue, and preferential V and J gene usage was observed.

Worth noting for this clonotype: The clone's antigen remains unknown. No much larger clone exists at a distance of one base, and base qualities are not known.

Sequenced using an Illumina HiSeq 2000. TCR beta chain libraries were generated through multiplex PCR amplification. High-throughput sequencing was used to analyze the amplified TCR beta chain products. TCRdb reanalyzed the raw reads on its own, using fastp at Q25 for trimming and MiXCR for clone calling, and kept in-frame beta chains. Every CDR3 protein is listed once, alongside the most common genes and DNA of its rows. This sample is represented by fewer than 250,000 distinct CDR3 sequences; 32% of them were singletons. The top ten clones comprise approximately 1.4% of the sample. The lymph node samples were taken from the axillary draining lymph nodes of breast cancer patients.

This clonotype was obtained from a female donor with breast cancer. Some clones in this sample may be carry-over from other donors' samples. The sequence joins TRBV7-2 to TRBJ2-5, with the D gene call left open. The sample comprised axillary lymph node tissue. The nucleotide sequence reads TGTGCCAGCAGCTTAGGGGGATACCAAGAGACCCAGTACTTC. Translation gives CASSLGGYQETQYF.